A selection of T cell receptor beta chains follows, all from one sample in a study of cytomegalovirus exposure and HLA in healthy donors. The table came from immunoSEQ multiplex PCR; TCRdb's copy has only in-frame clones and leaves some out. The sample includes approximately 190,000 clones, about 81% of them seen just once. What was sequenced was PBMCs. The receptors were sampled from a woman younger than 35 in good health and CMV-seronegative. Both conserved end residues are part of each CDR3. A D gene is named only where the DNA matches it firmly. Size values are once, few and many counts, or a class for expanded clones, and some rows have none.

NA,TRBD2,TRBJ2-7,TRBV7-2,CASSLTSDHEQYF,TGTGCCAGCAGCTTAACTAGCGACCACGAGCAGTACTTC
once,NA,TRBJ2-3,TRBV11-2,CASSPSPTDTQYF,TGTGCCAGCAGCCCGAGTCCCACAGATACGCAGTATTTT
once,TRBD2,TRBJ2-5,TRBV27,CASSTSGRVETQYF,TGTGCCAGCAGTACTAGCGGGAGGGTGGAGACCCAGTACTTC
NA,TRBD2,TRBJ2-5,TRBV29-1,CSVEPGLAGAEETQYF,TGCAGCGTTGAGCCGGGACTAGCGGGGGCTGAAGAGACCCAGTACTTC
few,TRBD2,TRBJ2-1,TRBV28,CASRPPSPTSGWSYNEQFF,TGTGCCAGCAGACCCCCCTCCCCAACTAGCGGCTGGTCCTACAATGAGCAGTTCTTC
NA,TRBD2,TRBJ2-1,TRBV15,CATSREPSGPYNEQFF,TGTGCCACCAGCAGAGAACCTAGCGGGCCCTACAATGAGCAGTTCTTC
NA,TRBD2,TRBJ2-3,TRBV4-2,CASSHKGLAGTDTQYF,TGTGCCAGCAGCCATAAGGGACTAGCGGGTACAGATACGCAGTATTTT
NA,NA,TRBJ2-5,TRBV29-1,CSVALETQYF,TGCAGCGTTGCTCTGGAGACCCAGTACTTC
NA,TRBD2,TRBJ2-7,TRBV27,CASSSWGGSGREQYF,TGTGCCAGCAGTTCCTGGGGTGGTAGCGGGCGCGAGCAGTACTTC
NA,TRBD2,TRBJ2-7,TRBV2,CASTGLAYEQYF,TGTGCCAGCACCGGACTAGCCTACGAGCAGTACTTC
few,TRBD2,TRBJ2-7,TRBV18,CASSPETGGPYEQYF,TGTGCCAGCTCACCAGAGACGGGAGGCCCCTACGAGCAGTACTTC
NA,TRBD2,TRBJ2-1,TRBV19,CASSIRVSGRGRSSYNEQFF,TGTGCCAGTAGTATTCGTGTTAGCGGGAGGGGAAGAAGCTCCTACAATGAGCAGTTCTTC
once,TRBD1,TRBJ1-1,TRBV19,CASSRRGQANTEAFF,TGTGCCAGTAGCCGCCGAGGACAGGCGAACACTGAAGCTTTCTTT
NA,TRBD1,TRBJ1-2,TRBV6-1,CASSSPDRGHGYTF,TGTGCCAGCAGTTCCCCGGACAGGGGCCATGGCTACACCTTC
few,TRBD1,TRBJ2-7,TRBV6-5,CASSSAAGGPYEQYF,TGTGCCAGCAGCTCGGCGGCAGGGGGCCCGTACGAGCAGTACTTC
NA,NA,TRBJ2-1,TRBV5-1,CASSLSGEQFF,TGCGCCAGCAGCCTCTCAGGGGAGCAGTTCTTC
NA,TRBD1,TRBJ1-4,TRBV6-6,CASSSVTGATNEKLFF,TGTGCCAGCAGTTCCGTGACAGGGGCAACTAATGAAAAACTGTTTTTT
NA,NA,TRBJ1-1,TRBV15,CATSATQDYTEAFF,TGTGCCACCAGCGCCACGCAGGATTACACTGAAGCTTTCTTT
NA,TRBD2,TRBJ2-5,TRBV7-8,CASSLPGLDPYF,TGTGCCAGCAGCTTACCTGGACTAGACCCGTACTTC
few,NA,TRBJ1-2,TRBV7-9,CASSPTGSGGYTF,TGTGCCAGCAGCCCGACAGGTTCGGGTGGCTACACCTTC
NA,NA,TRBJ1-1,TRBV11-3,CASSLGPQREAFF,TGTGCCAGCAGCTTAGGGCCTCAACGTGAAGCTTTCTTT
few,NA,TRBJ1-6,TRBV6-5,CASSNRDTYNSPLHF,TGTGCCAGCAGTAACCGGGACACCTATAATTCACCCCTCCACTTT
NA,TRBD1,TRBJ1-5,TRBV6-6,CASSGTVNQPQHF,TGTGCCAGCAGTGGGACAGTTAATCAGCCCCAGCATTTT
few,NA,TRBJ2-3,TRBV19,CASSPGVTDTQYF,TGTGCCAGTAGCCCAGGGGTCACAGATACGCAGTATTTT
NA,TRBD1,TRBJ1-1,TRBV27,CASSSGGQGGTEAFF,TGTGCCAGCAGTTCCGGGGGACAGGGGGGGACTGAAGCTTTCTTT
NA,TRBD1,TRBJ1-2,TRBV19,CASTPNRDRGTPNYGYTF,TGTGCCAGTACCCCAAACCGGGACAGGGGAACACCTAACTATGGCTACACCTTC
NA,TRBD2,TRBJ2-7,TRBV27,CASSFGLAGGYEQYF,TGTGCCAGCAGTTTCGGACTAGCGGGAGGGTACGAGCAGTACTTC
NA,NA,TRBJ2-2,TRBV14,CASSQIGSTTGELFF,TGTGCCAGCAGCCAGATTGGCAGTACAACCGGGGAGCTGTTTTTT
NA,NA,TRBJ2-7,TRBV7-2,CASSVDSTYEQYF,TGTGCCAGCAGCGTGGACTCTACCTACGAGCAGTACTTC
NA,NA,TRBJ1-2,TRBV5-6,CASSFGRDYGYTF,TGTGCCAGCAGCTTCGGGAGAGACTATGGCTACACCTTC
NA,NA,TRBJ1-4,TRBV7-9,CASSFRDSGHEKLFF,TGTGCCAGCAGCTTCCGGGACTCAGGACATGAAAAACTGTTTTTT
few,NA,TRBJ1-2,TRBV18,CASSLRSESYGYTF,TGTGCCAGCTCCCTCAGGTCCGAATCCTATGGCTACACCTTC
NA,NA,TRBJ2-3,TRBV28,CASSFRAGGYF,TGTGCCAGCAGTTTCAGGGCAGGCGGGTATTTT
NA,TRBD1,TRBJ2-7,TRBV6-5,CASSHRDRTYEQYF,TGTGCCAGCAGTCACCGGGACAGAACCTACGAGCAGTACTTC
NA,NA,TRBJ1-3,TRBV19,CASSIQARSGNTIYF,TGTGCCAGTAGTATTCAGGCCCGCTCTGGAAACACCATATATTTT
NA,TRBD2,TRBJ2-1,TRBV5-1,CASSLDGPGLAGRDEQFF,TGCGCCAGCAGCTTGGACGGCCCGGGACTAGCGGGACGCGATGAGCAGTTCTTC
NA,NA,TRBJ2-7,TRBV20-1,CSAYRVEQYF,TGCAGTGCATACAGGGTCGAGCAGTACTTC
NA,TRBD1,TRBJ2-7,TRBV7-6,CASSPTGGGYEQYF,TGTGCCAGCAGCCCAACAGGGGGCGGCTACGAGCAGTACTTC
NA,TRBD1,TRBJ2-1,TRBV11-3,CASSPGQGYNEQFF,TGTGCCAGCAGCCCGGGACAGGGCTACAATGAGCAGTTCTTC
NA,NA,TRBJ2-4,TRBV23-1,CASSQVSSQENIQYF,TGCGCCAGCAGTCAGGTATCCTCACAGGAAAACATTCAGTACTTC
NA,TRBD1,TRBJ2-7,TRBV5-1,CASSLGDSSYEQYF,TGCGCCAGCAGCCTGGGGGACAGCTCCTACGAGCAGTACTTC
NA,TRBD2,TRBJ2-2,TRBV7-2,CASSLFTLAGGSNTGELFF,TGTGCCAGCAGCTTATTTACCCTAGCGGGAGGCTCGAACACCGGGGAGCTGTTTTTT
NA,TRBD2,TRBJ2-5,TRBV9,CASSVQLAGGGQETQYF,TGTGCCAGCAGCGTACAACTAGCGGGAGGAGGGCAAGAGACCCAGTACTTC
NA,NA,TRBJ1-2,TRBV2,CASSGQSPGYTF,TGTGCCAGCAGCGGACAAAGCCCTGGCTACACCTTC